These 10 T cell receptor beta chains were sequenced from one sample in a study of T cell changes during pregnancy in multiple sclerosis. Profiling relied on immunoSEQ multiplex PCR, and the TCRdb table lists in-frame clones only, not all of them. Of more than 85,000 clones listed, more than 80% were seen once; the top ten hold around 1.2%. The starting material was peripheral blood, obtained in the second trimester of pregnancy. These receptors all come from a female donor with multiple sclerosis, enrolled in a pregnancy study.

The V gene is TRBV4-1, the J gene TRBJ2-7, with TRBD2 matching over 10 bases. The CDR3 covers 17 residues. After removal of 0 bases from V and 4 bases from J, the junction contained 9 bases not matched to a gene. CDR1 is MGHRA, CDR2 YSYEKL, per germline. CDR3 in amino acids: CASSQEAAGGPVYEQYF. CDR3 in DNA: TGCGCCAGCAGCCAAGAGGCAGCGGGAGGGCCGGTATACGAGCAGTACTTC.

The chain couples TRBV11-1 to TRBJ2-4, with 7 positions matching TRBD1. CDR1 and CDR2 from the germline V gene are SGHAT and FQDESV (reference sequence). The CDR3 is made up of 14 amino acids. Trimming took 0 bases from V and 6 from J; bases not matched to a gene: 2. CDR3 DNA sequence: TGTGCCAGCAGCTTAGCCCGGGACAGAAACATTCAGTACTTC. Its protein product is CASSLARDRNIQYF.

The rearrangement links TRBV18 to TRBJ1-1; 10 bases align to TRBD1. V lost 2 bases to trimming and J lost 11 bases; unmatched junction nucleotides: 8. CDR1 is KGHSH and CDR2 is LQKENI in the germline V gene. This CDR3 is 14 amino acids long. CDR3 sequence (DNA): TGTGCCAGCTCACCAAAGACAGGGGGCTCGTCGGCTTTCTTT. Protein sequence: CASSPKTGGSSAFF.

The CDR3 nucleotides read TGTGCCAGCAGCGTGACTGGCAGGGTGGAGACCCAGTACTTC. This gives the protein CASSVTGRVETQYF. The rearrangement joins TRBV5-4 to TRBJ2-5; weak D call: TRBD1 (5 bases). The CDR3 is 14 residues long. V lost 4 bases and J 5 bases, leaving 15 bases between the germline ends. In germline, CDR1 is SGHNT, CDR2 YYREEE (reference sequence).

This chain links TRBV19 with TRBJ2-4, with 8 bases aligning to TRBD2. V was pared by 3 bases and J by 0 bases, with 13 bases of the junction left unmatched. This CDR3 has 19 residues. Germline values: CDR1 LNHDA, CDR2 SQIVND (reference sequence). The CDR3 loop is CASSMRSSGGRLAKNIQYF. DNA of the CDR3: TGTGCCAGTAGTATGCGTTCGAGCGGGGGACGACTAGCCAAAAACATTCAGTACTTC. Looking up the rest from reference TRBV19 and TRBJ2-4 gives the full variable domain: DGGITQSPKYLFRKEGQNVTLSCEQNLNHDAMYWYRQDPGQGLRLIYYSQIVNDFQKGDIAEGYSVSREKKESFPLTVTSAQKNPTAFYLCASSMRSSGGRLAKNIQYFGAGTRLSVL.

This rearrangement joins TRBV30 to TRBJ1-1; TRBD1 might be the D (6 bases). V was trimmed by 0 bases and J by 6 bases, leaving 17 bases between them. This CDR3 is 15 amino acids long. Germline V CDR1 and CDR2: GTSNPN, SVGIG (reference sequence). This CDR3 reads CAWSVLLGGRPEAFF. As DNA, the CDR3 is TGTGCCTGGAGTGTACTACTCGGGGGGCGCCCTGAAGCTTTCTTT.

V gene TRBV14 combines with J gene TRBJ1-4, with D unclear. Trimming left V 1 base short and J 2 bases short, with 8 bases between. This CDR3 is 15 amino acids long. The germline V gene encodes CDR1 SGHDN and CDR2 FVKESK. DNA of the CDR3: TGTGCCAGCAGCCAAGGGAGGTCTACTAATGAAAAACTGTTTTTT. The encoded protein is CASSQGRSTNEKLFF.

J is TRBJ2-4 and V is TRBV27; TRBD1 matches at 9 bases. After removal of 6 bases from V and 1 base from J, the junction contained 4 bases not matched to a gene. The CDR3 consists of 15 residues. Germline V gives CDR1 MNHEY, CDR2 SMNVEV (reference sequence). The CDR3 DNA is TGTGCCAGCAGGAGACAGGGGGAGGCCAAAAACATTCAGTACTTC. Translated, it gives CASRRQGEAKNIQYF.

J is TRBJ2-3 and V is TRBV5-4, with D perhaps matching TRBD2 (5 bases). Germline values: CDR1 SGHNT, CDR2 YYREEE (reference sequence). This CDR3 is built from 15 residues. V was trimmed by 0 bases and J by 0 bases, leaving 8 bases between them. Here the CDR3 reads CASSLDGGSTDTQYF. The CDR3, as DNA: TGTGCCAGCAGCTTGGACGGCGGGAGCACAGATACGCAGTATTTT.

The J gene is TRBJ2-2, the V gene TRBV9; 8 bases line up with TRBD2. The germline CDR1 and CDR2 sequences are SGDLS and YYNGEE. Trimming at V came to 4 bases and at J to 6 bases, leaving 5 bases not matched to a gene. The CDR3 runs 14 residues. The CDR3 nucleotides are TGTGCCAGCAGCCTCGGACTAGCACCCGGGGAGCTGTTTTTT. This codes for CASSLGLAPGELFF.